This record covers a single T cell receptor (beta chain). Its matching antigen is unknown. This entry is derived from a study of T cells in localized non-small cell lung cancer. This CDR3 has 15 residues. Germline V gives CDR1 SGHNT, CDR2 YYREEE (reference sequence). Trimming left V 4 bases short and J 2 bases short, with 16 bases between. The data were produced by immunoSEQ multiplex PCR, yet TCRdb's version contains in-frame clones alone and is incomplete. Among about 41,000 clones, roughly 86% were seen once, and the ten largest hold roughly 2.7%. Study results and caveats: Uninvolved adjacent lung showed peak T cell clonality, exceeding tumor.

This TCR came from a female donor aged 60 or older with stage I squamous cell lung carcinoma. Here the sequenced sample was peripheral blood, taken before any cancer treatment. This chain connects TRBV5-4 to TRBJ2-7; no firm D call. In DNA form, the CDR3 reads TGTGCCAGCAGCCCTGAGTTAACGGCCGCCTACGAGCAGTACTTC. Translated, it gives CASSPELTAAYEQYF.